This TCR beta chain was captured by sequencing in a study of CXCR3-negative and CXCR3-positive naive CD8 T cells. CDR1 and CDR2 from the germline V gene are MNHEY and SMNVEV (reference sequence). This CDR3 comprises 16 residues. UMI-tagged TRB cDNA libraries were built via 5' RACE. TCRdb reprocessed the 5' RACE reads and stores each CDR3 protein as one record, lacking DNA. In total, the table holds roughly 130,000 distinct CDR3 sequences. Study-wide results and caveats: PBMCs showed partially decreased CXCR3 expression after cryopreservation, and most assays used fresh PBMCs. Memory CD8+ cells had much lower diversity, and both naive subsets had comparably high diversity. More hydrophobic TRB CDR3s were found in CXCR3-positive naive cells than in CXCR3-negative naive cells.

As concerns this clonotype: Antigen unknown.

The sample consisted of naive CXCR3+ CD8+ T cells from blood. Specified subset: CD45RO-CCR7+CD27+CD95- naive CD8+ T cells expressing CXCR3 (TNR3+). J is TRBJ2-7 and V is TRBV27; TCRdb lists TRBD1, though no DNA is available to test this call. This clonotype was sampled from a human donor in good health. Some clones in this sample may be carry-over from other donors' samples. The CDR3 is CASRPQWGSPAYEQYF.